The entry below gives a single T cell receptor (beta chain) sequence along with its context. The data belong to a study of T cells in Graves' hyperthyroidism and ophthalmopathy. CDR1 and CDR2 (germline): LNHNV, YYDKDF (reference sequence). The CDR3 is 15 amino acids. The ends lost 5 bases at V and 3 bases at J; junction bases unmatched: 8. From RNA transcripts, TCR beta CDR3 regions were amplified. HTBI primers were used for first-round RT-PCR of the TCR CDR3. TCRdb reprocessed the multiplex PCR reads with MiXCR, giving one entry per CDR3 protein. The sample has hundreds of thousands of distinct CDR3 sequences, 45% seen once.

The TCR sequence derives from an adult man with Graves' disease, either hyperthyroidism or ophthalmopathy (not recorded which). This rearrangement joins TRBV15 to TRBJ1-1; 8 bases match TRBD1. The sequencing input was peripheral blood or thyroid tissue (not recorded which). The CDR3 region is CATSGGQALDTEAFF. CDR3 sequence (DNA): TGTGCCACCAGCGGGGGACAGGCGTTAGACACTGAAGCTTTCTTT.